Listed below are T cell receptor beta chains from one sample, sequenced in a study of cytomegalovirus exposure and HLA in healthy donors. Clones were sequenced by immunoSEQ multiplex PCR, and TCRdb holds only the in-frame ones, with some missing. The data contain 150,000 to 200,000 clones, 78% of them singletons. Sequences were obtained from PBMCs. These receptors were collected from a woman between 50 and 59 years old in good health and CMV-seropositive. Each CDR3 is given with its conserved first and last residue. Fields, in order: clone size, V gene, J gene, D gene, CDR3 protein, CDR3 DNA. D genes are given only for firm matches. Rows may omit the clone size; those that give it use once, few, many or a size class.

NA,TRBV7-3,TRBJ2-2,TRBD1,CASRKTGDTGELFF,TGTGCCAGCAGGAAGACAGGGGACACCGGGGAGCTGTTTTTT
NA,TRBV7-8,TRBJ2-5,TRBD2,CASSYGRLAGAGEQYF,TGTGCCAGCAGCTACGGCAGGCTAGCGGGGGCCGGGGAGCAGTACTTC
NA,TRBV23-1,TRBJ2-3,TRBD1,CASSLQGRGPDTQYF,TGCGCCAGCAGTCTACAGGGGAGAGGGCCAGATACGCAGTATTTT
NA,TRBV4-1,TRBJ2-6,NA,CASSHRSHGSGANVLTF,TGCGCCAGCAGCCACAGGTCCCACGGCTCTGGGGCCAACGTCCTGACTTTC
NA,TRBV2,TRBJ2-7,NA,CASSVHGFPYEQYF,TGTGCCAGCAGTGTCCACGGGTTTCCCTACGAGCAGTACTTC
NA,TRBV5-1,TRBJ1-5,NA,CASSLGQYSNQPQHF,TGCGCCAGCAGCTTAGGACAGTATAGCAATCAGCCCCAGCATTTT
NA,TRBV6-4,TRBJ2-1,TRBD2,CASSEGLAGDNEQFF,TGTGCCAGCAGTGAAGGTCTAGCGGGAGACAATGAGCAGTTCTTC
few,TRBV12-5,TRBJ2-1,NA,CASGYQLQNEQFF,TGTGCTAGTGGGTACCAGCTACAGAATGAGCAGTTCTTC
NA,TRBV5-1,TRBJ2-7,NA,CASSLEYEQYF,TGCGCCAGCAGCCTAGAATACGAGCAGTACTTC
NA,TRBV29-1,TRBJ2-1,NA,CSVSGTRNSNNEQFF,TGCAGCGTTAGTGGTACCCGGAACAGTAACAATGAGCAGTTCTTC
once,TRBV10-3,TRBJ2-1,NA,CAISAPGVMYNEQFF,TGTGCCATCAGCGCGCCCGGGGTGATGTACAATGAGCAGTTCTTC
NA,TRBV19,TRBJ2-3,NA,CASRGGSRTDTQYF,TGTGCCAGTAGAGGGGGTTCTCGCACAGATACGCAGTATTTT
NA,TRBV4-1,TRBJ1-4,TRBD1,CASSQTGANEKLFF,TGCGCCAGCAGCCAGACAGGGGCGAATGAAAAACTGTTTTTT
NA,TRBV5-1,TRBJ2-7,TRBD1,CASSSGQGYYEQYF,TGCGCCAGCAGCTCTGGACAGGGGTACTACGAGCAGTACTTC
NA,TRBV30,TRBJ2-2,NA,CAWRGGENTGELFF,TGTGCCTGGAGAGGGGGGGAGAACACCGGGGAGCTGTTTTTT
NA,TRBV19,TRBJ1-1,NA,CASSIGAGAFTEAFF,TGTGCCAGTAGTATAGGGGCAGGGGCATTCACTGAAGCTTTCTTT
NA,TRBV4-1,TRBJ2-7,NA,CASSQELHYEQYF,TGCGCCAGCAGCCAAGAATTACACTACGAGCAGTACTTC
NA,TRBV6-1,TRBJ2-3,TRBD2,CASSEEVSGGMRQYF,TGTGCCAGCAGTGAAGAGGTTAGCGGGGGGATGCGGCAGTATTTT
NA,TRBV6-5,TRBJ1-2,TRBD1,CASTDTTGVNGYTF,TGTGCCAGCACCGACACGACAGGGGTAAATGGCTACACCTTC
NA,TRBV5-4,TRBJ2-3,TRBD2,CASSLASGGIRTDTQYF,TGTGCCAGCAGCTTAGCTAGCGGGGGGATACGCACAGATACGCAGTATTTT
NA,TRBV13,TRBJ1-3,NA,CASKRGAGNTIYF,TGTGCCAGCAAGCGGGGCGCTGGAAACACCATATATTTT
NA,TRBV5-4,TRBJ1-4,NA,CASSWGGKANEKLFF,TGTGCCAGCAGCTGGGGGGGGAAGGCTAATGAAAAACTGTTTTTT
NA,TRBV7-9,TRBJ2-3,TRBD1,CASREGQGRTDTQYF,TGTGCCAGCAGAGAGGGACAGGGAAGGACAGATACGCAGTATTTT
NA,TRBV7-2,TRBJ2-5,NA,CASTPGRGRETQYF,TGTGCCAGCACCCCGGGGAGGGGGAGGGAGACCCAGTACTTC
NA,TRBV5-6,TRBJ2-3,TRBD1,CASSLQGLGVTQYF,TGTGCCAGCAGCTTACAGGGGTTGGGTGTTACGCAGTATTTT
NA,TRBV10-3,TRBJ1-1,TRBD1,CAIRGTGGVGTEAFF,TGTGCCATCAGGGGGACAGGGGGCGTTGGTACTGAAGCTTTCTTT
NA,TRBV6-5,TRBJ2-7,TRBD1,CASSYTTGGGYEQYF,TGTGCCAGCAGTTACACGACAGGGGGTGGGTACGAGCAGTACTTC
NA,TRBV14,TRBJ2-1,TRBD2,CASSHPAGVAYNEQFF,TGTGCCAGCAGCCATCCGGCGGGGGTGGCCTACAATGAGCAGTTCTTC
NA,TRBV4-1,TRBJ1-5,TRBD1,CASSQEGTGGKSNQPQHF,TGCGCCAGCAGCCAAGAAGGGACAGGGGGCAAGAGCAATCAGCCCCAGCATTTT
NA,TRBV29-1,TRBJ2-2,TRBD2,CSVGGLAATGELFF,TGCAGCGTTGGGGGACTAGCAGCCACCGGGGAGCTGTTTTTT
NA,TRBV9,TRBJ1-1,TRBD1,CASSVEGQGHTEAFF,TGTGCCAGCAGCGTAGAGGGACAGGGTCACACTGAAGCTTTCTTT
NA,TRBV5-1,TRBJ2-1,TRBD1,CASSLGQGSYNEQFF,TGCGCCAGCAGCCTGGGACAGGGGTCCTACAATGAGCAGTTCTTC
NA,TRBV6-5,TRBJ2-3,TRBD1,CASNYPGTGGTDTQYF,TGTGCCAGCAATTATCCGGGAACAGGGGGCACAGATACGCAGTATTTT
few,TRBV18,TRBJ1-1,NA,CASSPGTQKGAFF,TGTGCCAGCTCACCGGGGACACAAAAGGGAGCTTTCTTT
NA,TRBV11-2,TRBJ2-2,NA,CASSFRTGELFF,TGTGCCAGCAGCTTTCGTACCGGGGAGCTGTTTTTT
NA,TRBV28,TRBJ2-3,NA,CASSLRQVSTDTQYF,TGTGCCAGCAGCCTACGACAGGTTAGCACAGATACGCAGTATTTT
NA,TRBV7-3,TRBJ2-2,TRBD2,CASSSTSAGELFF,TGTGCCAGCAGCTCTACTAGCGCCGGGGAGCTGTTTTTT
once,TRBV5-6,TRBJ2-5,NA,CASSLYSQETQYF,TGTGCCAGCAGCTTGTACAGCCAAGAGACCCAGTACTTC
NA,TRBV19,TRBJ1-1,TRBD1,CASSIGTGLLNTEAFF,TGTGCCAGTAGTATCGGGACAGGGCTACTGAACACTGAAGCTTTCTTT
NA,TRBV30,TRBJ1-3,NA,CAWSVRLTDPRNTIYF,TGTGCCTGGAGTGTAAGGTTAACAGATCCGCGAAACACCATATATTTT
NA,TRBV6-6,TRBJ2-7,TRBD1,CASSYPDRGLYEQYF,TGTGCCAGCAGTTACCCGGACAGGGGGCTCTACGAGCAGTACTTC
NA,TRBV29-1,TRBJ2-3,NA,CSVEGTADTQYF,TGCAGCGTTGAAGGTACGGCAGATACGCAGTATTTT
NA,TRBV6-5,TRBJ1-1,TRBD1,CASSAYTGANTEAFF,TGTGCCAGCAGTGCCTATACAGGGGCGAACACTGAAGCTTTCTTT
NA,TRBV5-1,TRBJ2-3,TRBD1,CASSLGDRVRADTQYF,TGCGCCAGCAGCTTGGGGGACAGGGTCCGGGCAGATACGCAGTATTTT
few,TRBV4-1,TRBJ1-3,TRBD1,CASSQDAGQGLVGGSGNTIYF,TGCGCCAGCAGCCAAGATGCTGGACAGGGCTTAGTGGGGGGATCTGGAAACACCATATATTTT
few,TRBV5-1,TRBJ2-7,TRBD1,CASSDRTGDYEQYF,TGCGCCAGCAGCGACCGGACAGGGGACTACGAGCAGTACTTC
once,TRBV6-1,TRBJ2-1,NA,CASSEAGEWYNEQFF,TGTGCCAGCAGTGAAGCAGGAGAATGGTACAATGAGCAGTTCTTC
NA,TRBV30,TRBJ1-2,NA,CAWSVRRVGVGYTF,TGTGCCTGGAGTGTACGGAGGGTGGGGGTCGGCTACACCTTC
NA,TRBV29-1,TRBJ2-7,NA,CSVVGGTGAYEQYF,TGCAGCGTTGTGGGGGGGACAGGAGCCTACGAGCAGTACTTC
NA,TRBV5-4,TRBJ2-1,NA,CASRLQDSMKQFF,TGTGCCAGCAGATTACAGGATTCAATGAAGCAGTTCTTC
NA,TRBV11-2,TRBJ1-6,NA,CASSRLRDSPLHF,TGTGCCAGCAGCCGTTTGAGGGATTCACCCCTCCACTTT
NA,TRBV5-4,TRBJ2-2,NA,CASSLAWATGELFF,TGTGCCAGCAGCTTGGCATGGGCCACCGGGGAGCTGTTTTTT
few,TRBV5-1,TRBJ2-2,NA,CASSWGTPNTGELFF,TGCGCCAGCAGCTGGGGGACACCGAACACCGGGGAGCTGTTTTTT
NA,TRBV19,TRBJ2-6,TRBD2,CASSTVLAGGLGANVLTF,TGTGCCAGTAGTACCGTACTAGCGGGGGGGCTAGGGGCCAACGTCCTGACTTTC
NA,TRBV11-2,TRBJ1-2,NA,CASSLDRGDYGYTF,TGTGCCAGCAGCTTAGACAGGGGAGACTATGGCTACACCTTC
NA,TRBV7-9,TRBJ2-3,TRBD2,CSSSLPSGGRDTQYF,TGTTCCAGCAGCTTACCTAGCGGGGGACGAGATACGCAGTATTTT